These 21 T cell receptor beta chains share one sample of origin, sequenced in a study of T cell responses to AZD1222 COVID-19 vaccine. Only in-frame clones appear in the TCRdb table, and some are missing; sequencing was by immunoSEQ multiplex PCR. The repertoire includes 65,000 to 95,000 clones, 80% to 90% of them detected once, and roughly an eighth sits in the top ten. This specimen was peripheral blood, taken on day 0 of AZD1222 vaccination. The receptors come from an adult in good health.

The CDR3 loop is CASGGGQPQHF. CDR3 bases: TGTGCCAGCGGGGGGGGGCAGCCCCAGCATTTT. V gene TRBV12-3 or TRBV12-4 combines with J gene TRBJ1-5; D might be TRBD1 (5 bases). V was shortened by 8 bases and J by 7 bases, with 9 bases between the two germline ends. There are 11 residues in the CDR3.

This chain connects TRBV7-9 to TRBJ1-4; 8 nucleotides line up with TRBD1. This CDR3 region has 14 residues. Germline CDR1 reads SEHNR; CDR2 reads FQNEAQ (reference sequence). V was pared by 5 bases and J by 8 bases, with 7 bases of the junction left unmatched. This CDR3 is CASSLRTGSEKLFF. The CDR3 DNA sequence: TGTGCCAGCAGCCTCCGGACAGGGAGCGAAAAACTGTTTTTT. The whole variable domain, filled in from reference TRBV7-9 and TRBJ1-4, reads DTGVSQNPRHKITKRGQNVTFRCDPISEHNRLYWYRQTLGQGPEFLTYFQNEAQLEKSRLLSDRFSAERPKGSFSTLEIQRTEQGDSAMYLCASSLRTGSEKLFFGSGTQLSVL.

The chain combines TRBV19 with TRBJ2-3, with D tentatively TRBD1 (7 bases). CDR3 length: 14 residues. Germline loops: CDR1 LNHDA, CDR2 SQIVND (reference sequence). With 6 bases removed from V and 6 bases from J, the gap between germline ends came to 16 bases. The CDR3 spells CASRQRTGGDTQYF. In DNA form, the CDR3 reads TGTGCCAGTAGACAAAGGACAGGAGGGGATACGCAGTATTTT.

The chain combines TRBV7-2 with TRBJ2-3; TRBD2 matches 9 bases. The CDR3 is 14 amino acids. The germline gives CDR1 SGHTA, CDR2 FQGNSA. The V and J ends lost 6 bases and 6 bases, in that order; junction bases with no gene match: 7. This CDR3 reads CASRRSGGGDTQYF. The CDR3 DNA sequence: TGTGCCAGCAGGCGTAGCGGGGGTGGGGATACGCAGTATTTT.

This rearrangement joins TRBV18 to TRBJ2-3; TRBD2 agrees at 13 bases. Germline values: CDR1 KGHSH, CDR2 LQKENI. With 5 bases clipped from V and 5 bases from J, the junction kept 4 bases outside the gene matches. The CDR3 has 15 residues. In DNA form, the CDR3 reads TGTGCCAGCTCAGGACTAGCGGGGGACTTAGATACGCAGTATTTT. It is translated as CASSGLAGDLDTQYF.

This clone was counted a few times. CDR3 sequence (DNA): TGTGCCAGCAGCCAGGAAGAGAGCGGGGACTCCTACGAGCAGTACTTC. Its protein is CASSQEESGDSYEQYF. This sequence joins TRBV4-2 and TRBJ2-7, with 7 bases fitting TRBD2. Germline assignment: CDR1 LGHNA and CDR2 YNFKEQ. V dropped 3 bases and J dropped 0; count of bases not matched to a gene: 8. The CDR3 consists of 16 residues.

The rearrangement uses TRBV7-9 and TRBJ2-2; no clear D. V lost 5 bases, J lost 7 bases, and 11 bases lay in between. Germline CDR1 and CDR2: SEHNR and FQNEAQ (reference sequence). This CDR3 is 13 amino acids long. CDR3 sequence (DNA): TGTGCCAGCAGCAAAGTCGTAAGCGGGGAGCTGTTTTTT. Amino acids: CASSKVVSGELFF.

This chain uses TRBV5-8 with TRBJ2-5; 10 bases line up with TRBD1. The ends lost 6 bases at V and 1 base at J; junction bases unmatched: 6. This CDR3 has 15 residues. The germline gives CDR1 SGHTS, CDR2 YDEGEE. The CDR3 loop reads CASTPGQGLQETQYF. For the CDR3, the DNA is TGTGCCAGCACCCCGGGACAGGGGCTCCAAGAGACCCAGTACTTC.

The genes are TRBV28 and TRBJ1-2; 9 nucleotides agree with TRBD1. Germline CDR1 and CDR2: MDHEN and SYDVKM. Trimming took 3 bases from V and 5 from J; bases not matched to a gene: 1. This CDR3 spans 13 amino acids. In DNA form, the CDR3 reads TGTGCCAGCAGTTTGACAGGGGGTTATGGCTACACCTTC. Translating it yields CASSLTGGYGYTF.

The chain joins TRBV9 to TRBJ2-1, with 8 positions matching TRBD2. V lost 0 bases, J lost 7 bases, and 3 bases stayed unmatched. The CDR3 is made up of 14 amino acids. CDR1 is SGDLS, CDR2 YYNGEE, per germline. CDR3 nucleotide sequence: TGTGCCAGCAGCGTAGCGGGGGGGGTGAATGAGCAGTTCTTC. It encodes CASSVAGGVNEQFF.

V and J are TRBV7-9 and TRBJ2-7, with TRBD2 as a possible D gene (6 bases). The V gene's germline CDR1 is SEHNR and CDR2 FQNEAQ (reference sequence). The length of the CDR3 is 15 residues. Deletions cut 0 bases from V and 4 bases from J, with 13 bases between. The CDR3 is CASSLAGGVPYEQYF. CDR3 nucleotide sequence: TGTGCCAGCAGCTTAGCGGGCGGGGTCCCTTACGAGCAGTACTTC.

This chain joins TRBV5-4 and TRBJ1-4; D is unresolved. CDR1 and CDR2 from the germline V gene are SGHNT and YYREEE (reference sequence). The CDR3 consists of 16 residues. V was pared by 0 bases and J by 6 bases, with 15 bases between. CDR3 sequence: CASSLAGTERHEKLFF. In DNA, the CDR3 is TGTGCCAGCAGCTTGGCCGGAACAGAACGGCATGAAAAACTGTTTTTT.

DNA of the CDR3: TGCAGCGTTGAAGACGACCGGAGGAGGGGGGCACAGCCCTACAATGAGCAGTTCTTC. It translates to CSVEDDRRRGAQPYNEQFF. The chain links TRBV29-1 to TRBJ2-1; D may match TRBD1 or TRBD2 (6 bases each). The V and J ends lost 0 bases and 2 bases respectively, with 23 bases between them. The CDR3 is made up of 19 amino acids. Germline V gene data show CDR1 as SQVTM and CDR2 as ANQGSEA.

This chain joins TRBV5-1 and TRBJ2-7, with no clear D. Trimming cost V 0 bases and J 2 bases, with 3 bases left between them. Germline CDR1 reads SGHRS; CDR2 reads YFSETQ. There are 12 residues in the CDR3. In nucleotides, the CDR3 is TGCGCCAGCAGCTTGGAGACCTACGAGCAGTACTTC. It specifies CASSLETYEQYF.

This rearrangement joins TRBV19 to TRBJ1-1, with TRBD1 identical over 9 bases. J lost 3 bases, V lost 6 bases, and 8 bases had no gene match. The CDR3 length is 15 residues. Germline CDR1 reads LNHDA; CDR2 reads SQIVND (reference sequence). The CDR3 loop is CASRIGQGFHTEAFF. The CDR3 DNA is TGTGCCAGTAGGATCGGACAGGGGTTTCACACTGAAGCTTTCTTT.

This chain uses TRBV7-2 with TRBJ2-3; 7 positions agree with TRBD2. Per germline, CDR1 SGHTA and CDR2 FQGNSA. Trimming at V came to 4 bases and at J to 0 bases, leaving 4 bases not matched to a gene. The CDR3 consists of 15 residues. The CDR3: CASSSRGTSTDTQYF. As DNA, the CDR3 is TGTGCCAGCAGCTCGCGGGGGACCAGCACAGATACGCAGTATTTT.

V usage is TRBV10-3 and J usage is TRBJ2-5, with 7 bases that match TRBD2. Germline assignment: CDR1 ENHRY and CDR2 SYGVKD. The ends lost 10 bases at V and 3 bases at J; junction bases unmatched: 8. The CDR3 has 13 residues. The CDR3 coding sequence is TGTGCCACAACTGGGGGGGGGAAAGAGACCCAGTACTTC. Amino acid sequence: CATTGGGKETQYF.

The rearrangement joins TRBV19 to TRBJ1-2; 9 bases line up with TRBD1. CDR3 length equals 13 residues. J was trimmed by 8 bases and V by 6 bases; bases with no gene match: 7. CDR1 and CDR2 (germline): LNHDA, SQIVND (reference sequence). This chain's CDR3 is CASRTTGGEGYTF. For the CDR3, the DNA is TGTGCCAGTAGGACCACAGGGGGCGAAGGCTACACCTTC.

The CDR3 coding sequence is TGCAGTGCTAGTCTACTAGCGGGGGTTTACAATGAGCAGTTCTTC. Translation gives CSASLLAGVYNEQFF. The rearrangement joins TRBV20-1 to TRBJ2-1; 11 bases are shared with TRBD2. The junction had 5 bases not matched to a gene; V was cut back by 3 bases and J by 4 bases. CDR3 length: 15 amino acids. CDR1 DFQATT and CDR2 SNEGSKA come from the germline V gene (reference sequence).

The J gene is TRBJ2-3, the V gene TRBV7-8; D is ambiguous. In germline, CDR1 is SGHVS, CDR2 FQNEAQ. The CDR3 consists of 15 residues. V lost 6 bases, J lost 5 bases, and 18 bases lay in between. CDR3 amino acids: CASSSNLGRKDTQYF. The CDR3 DNA reads TGTGCCAGCAGTTCTAACCTGGGCAGGAAAGATACGCAGTATTTT.

The chain couples TRBV7-3 to TRBJ2-7; 11 bases agree with TRBD2. Germline CDR1 is SGHTA and CDR2 is FQGTGA. The ends lost 5 bases at V and 4 bases at J; junction bases unmatched: 4. The CDR3 length is 14 residues. CDR3 sequence: CASSALAGGYEQYF. In DNA form, the CDR3 reads TGTGCCAGCAGCGCTCTAGCGGGGGGATACGAGCAGTACTTC.